These 5 T cell receptor beta chains were sequenced from one sample in a study of T cell responses to AZD1222 COVID-19 vaccine. Only in-frame clones appear in the TCRdb table, and some are missing; sequencing was by immunoSEQ multiplex PCR. The sample lists 130,000 or so clones; more than 80% were seen once. This specimen consisted of peripheral blood, obtained on day 0 of AZD1222 vaccination. These receptors originate from an adult in good health.

The chain uses TRBV29-1 and TRBJ2-7, with 8 bases aligning to TRBD1. CDR1 is SQVTM and CDR2 is ANQGSEA in the germline V gene. V shed 1 base, J shed 4 bases, and the junction held 12 bases outside the gene matches. The CDR3 sequence is 16 residues long. Written as DNA, the CDR3 is TGCAGCGTTGAAGGGGAACAGGGGGTTGAGGAATACGAGCAGTACTTC. Its protein is CSVEGEQGVEEYEQYF.

The V gene is TRBV7-9, the J gene TRBJ2-2; 9 nucleotides match TRBD2. The CDR3 length is 15 residues. V shed 1 base, J shed 6 bases, and the junction held 3 bases outside the gene matches. CDR1 SEHNR and CDR2 FQNEAQ come from the germline V gene (reference sequence). The CDR3 reads CASSLELAGPGELFF. CDR3 in DNA: TGTGCCAGCAGCTTAGAGCTAGCGGGGCCCGGGGAGCTGTTTTTT.

The chain recombines TRBV11-1 with TRBJ1-1, with no clear D. Per the germline V gene, CDR1 is SGHAT and CDR2 is FQDESV (reference sequence). Deletions cut 5 bases from V and 1 base from J, with 14 bases between. The CDR3 loop spans 15 amino acids. CDR3 in DNA: TGTGCCAGCAGCGGCCAGCGACATGGGAACACTGAAGCTTTCTTT. This codes for CASSGQRHGNTEAFF.

V usage is TRBV19 and J usage is TRBJ2-1; D is tentatively TRBD1 or TRBD2 (6 bases each). This CDR3 contains 16 residues. The V and J ends lost 5 bases and 2 bases respectively, with 16 bases between them. Germline-derived CDR1 and CDR2 are LNHDA and SQIVND (reference sequence). The CDR3 spells CASSALRGTTYNEQFF. The DNA of the CDR3 is TGTGCCAGTAGTGCCCTCCGCGGGACAACCTACAATGAGCAGTTCTTC. Together with reference TRBV19 and TRBJ2-1, the CDR3 gives the full variable domain: DGGITQSPKYLFRKEGQNVTLSCEQNLNHDAMYWYRQDPGQGLRLIYYSQIVNDFQKGDIAEGYSVSREKKESFPLTVTSAQKNPTAFYLCASSALRGTTYNEQFFGPGTRLTVL.

Only a few counts were recorded for this clone. This chain uses TRBV28 with TRBJ1-6, with D possibly being TRBD1 (6 bases). Germline-derived CDR1 and CDR2 are MDHEN and SYDVKM. Trimming took off 6 bases at V and 11 bases at J, with 20 bases between the two ends. This CDR3 has 15 residues. CDR3 coding DNA: TGTGCCAGCAGCAACACGGGGGCGCCGGGGACACCCCTCCACTTT. Protein sequence: CASSNTGAPGTPLHF.